This T cell receptor (beta chain) was captured in a study of blood T cell repertoires in COVID-19. CDR3 size: 17 residues. Losses at the gene ends were 1 base for V and 7 bases for J; bases not matched to a gene: 13. Germline lookup yields CDR1 SGHRS and CDR2 YFSETQ. The data were produced by immunoSEQ multiplex PCR, yet TCRdb's version contains in-frame clones alone and is incomplete. The repertoire includes some 110,000 clones, more than 80% of them detected once, and about 27% sits in the top ten. Input material: peripheral blood. The clonotype comes from a man in his 60s with acute or convalescent COVID-19. The chain couples TRBV5-1 to TRBJ2-1; 8 bases fit TRBD2. The CDR3 DNA is TGCGCCAGCAGCTTGATGGGCCGACTAGCGCATGGAAATGAGCAGTTCTTC. Protein product: CASSLMGRLAHGNEQFF.